Sequencing of this T cell receptor beta chain was carried out in a study of identical twins. Regarding the study as a whole: Fewer insertions were carried by abundant cord blood beta clonotypes, but none was seen in memory repertoires.

This clonotype appeared a few times. Antigen specificity is unknown. With template switching, a universal primer site was added, and the cDNA carried unique molecular identifiers. TCRdb recomputed calls from the 5' RACE reads with MiXCR, one row per CDR3 protein. The repertoire holds about 890,000 distinct CDR3 sequences, with 9% to 15% as singletons. These data are also associated with another study on yellow fever vaccine responses in identical twins. That paper states: Twins' vaccine T cell responses reportedly seemed partly convergent and partly personalized.

This receptor was obtained from a woman aged 18 to 35 in good health. The specimen sequenced was PBMCs.

CDR3 sequence (DNA): TGCAGTGCTAGAGATCCCCGGCTAATTCCCCAAGAGACCCAGTACTTC. Amino acids: CSARDPRLIPQETQYF. This chain joins TRBV20-1 and TRBJ2-5; the D is unclear. The germline gives CDR1 DFQATT, CDR2 SNEGSKA (reference sequence). The CDR3 is 16 residues long. V was clipped by 0 bases and J by 1 base, with 15 bases between them.